This T cell receptor (beta chain) was captured by sequencing in a study of CD8 T cells in ankylosing spondylitis. TCRdb redid the calling of the 5' RACE reads with MiXCR, one entry per CDR3 protein. The sample records 80,000 to 90,000 distinct CDR3 sequences, around 27% being singletons. This CDR3 has 13 amino acids. V was pared by 6 bases and J by 5 bases, with 11 bases between. In this sample, this clonotype turned up many times. What it binds is not known. Findings and caveats of the study: Significantly higher representation of disease-linked clones was reported for matched ankylosing spondylitis synovial fluid.

The TCR comes from a male donor with ankylosing spondylitis or in good health (not recorded which). The gene calls are TRBV12-3 or TRBV12-4 and TRBJ1-5, with D possibly matching TRBD1 (5 bases). Sequencing was performed on blood, either unsorted or a sorted T cell fraction (not recorded which). CDR3 in amino acids: CASSFGGDQPQHF. DNA for the CDR3: TGTGCCAGCAGCTTCGGGGGTGATCAGCCCCAGCATTTT.